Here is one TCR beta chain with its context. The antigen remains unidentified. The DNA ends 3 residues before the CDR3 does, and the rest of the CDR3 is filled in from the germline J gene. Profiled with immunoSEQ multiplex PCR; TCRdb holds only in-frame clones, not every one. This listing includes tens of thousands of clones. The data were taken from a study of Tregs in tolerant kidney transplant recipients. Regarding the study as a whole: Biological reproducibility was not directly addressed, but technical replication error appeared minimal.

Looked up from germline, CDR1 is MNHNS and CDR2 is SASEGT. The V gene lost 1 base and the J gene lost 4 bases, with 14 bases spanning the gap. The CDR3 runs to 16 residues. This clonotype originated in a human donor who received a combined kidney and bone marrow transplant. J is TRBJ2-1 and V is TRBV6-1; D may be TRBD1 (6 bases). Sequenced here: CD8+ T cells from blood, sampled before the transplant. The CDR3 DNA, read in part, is TGTGCCAGCAGTGAAGAGGACAGAATCCTTTACAATGAG. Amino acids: CASSEEDRILYNE. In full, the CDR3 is CASSEEDRILYNEQFF.